The text below deals with one TCR beta chain. What it recognizes is unknown. The source of the sample is a study of PD-1 blockade in classical Hodgkin lymphoma. Findings and limits, study-wide: Complete responders' baseline diversity resembled that of newly diagnosed patients. Baseline TCR diversity was reportedly lower in newly diagnosed patients than in healthy donors. It was reported as lower still in relapsed/refractory patients. TCR diversity in CD4+, not CD8+, cells rose significantly by C4D1. Exclusion covered patients beginning nivolumab under 1 year post-ASCT.

Trimming took 3 bases from V and 0 from J, leaving 15 bases between them. The length of the CDR3 is 16 residues. Germline V lookup: CDR1 SGHDN, CDR2 FVKESK. Sequencing used immunoSEQ multiplex PCR; TCRdb keeps in-frame clones, though not all of them. The sample includes about 89,000 clones, around nine tenths seen only once; the top ten take approximately 2.9%. Time point meaning: cycle 4 day 1 (C4D1), after more than five weeks of nivolumab. Every patient experienced relapse after autologous stem cell transplantation, and brentuximab vedotin exposure varied. The rearrangement links TRBV14 to TRBJ2-7; TRBD2 might be the D (5 bases). The receptor comes from a human donor with classical Hodgkin lymphoma. Sample: peripheral blood mononuclear cells (PBMCs), taken before the fourth cycle of nivolumab. The CDR3 loop reads CASSQDGYTSSYEQYF. DNA for the CDR3: TGTGCCAGCAGCCAGGACGGCTATACTAGCTCCTACGAGCAGTACTTC.